Below, 29 T cell receptor beta chains from the same sample are listed, as sequenced in a study of T cell repertoires in cytomegalovirus infection. TCRdb independently ran MiXCR on the reads; one entry per CDR3 protein. Of around 900,000 distinct CDR3 sequences listed, approximately 31% were seen once; the top ten hold roughly 12%. These receptors have no known antigen. This material consisted of cultured CD8+ T cells from PBMCs, taken from culture after CMV antigen stimulation. Every receptor here comes from a human donor in good health (CMV status not recorded). Some clones in this sample may be carry-over from other donors' samples.

The gene calls are TRBV5-5 and TRBJ2-1; D ambiguous. The germline V gene has CDR1 SGHKS and CDR2 YYEKEE (reference sequence). Trimming left V 3 bases short and J 8 bases short, with 12 bases between. The CDR3 has 13 residues. In DNA, the CDR3 is TGTGCCAGCAGCTCCATCTCTCTTGATGAGCAGTTCTTC. Its protein is CASSSISLDEQFF. Variable domain in full (rest from reference TRBV5-5 and TRBJ2-1): DAGVTQSPTHLIKTRGQQVTLRCSPISGHKSVSWYQQVLGQGPQFIFQYYEKEERGRGNFPDRFSARQFPNYSSELNVNALLLGDSALYLCASSSISLDEQFFGPGTRLTVL.

This clonotype was seen a few times. The J gene is TRBJ2-2, the V gene TRBV4-1; 9 bases align to TRBD1. CDR3 length: 15 amino acids. V was clipped by 3 bases and J by 5 bases; unmatched bases: 4. In germline, CDR1 is MGHRA, CDR2 YSYEKL. In DNA form, the CDR3 reads TGCGCCAGCAGCCAGGGGACAGGGAGAACCGGGGAGCTGTTTTTT. Protein: CASSQGTGRTGELFF.

In this sample, this clonotype turned up many times. V usage is TRBV12-3 or TRBV12-4 and J usage is TRBJ2-7; no clear D gene. The V and J ends lost 6 bases and 0 bases respectively, with 9 bases between them. The CDR3 runs to 13 residues. The CDR3 is CASSTSSSYEQYV. In DNA form, the CDR3 reads TGTGCCAGCAGCACCAGTAGCTCCTACGAGCAGTACGTC.

To note about this clonotype: The missing conserved phenylalanine or tryptophan at the end of this CDR3 makes a read error likely. The DNA is omitted, as the CDR3 cannot be located on it reliably, and the CDR3 follows TCRdb's listing. This chain connects TRBV12-5 to TRBJ1-3; the tabulated D call, TRBD1, remains unverified against the DNA. Germline V gives CDR1 LGHNT, CDR2 FRNRAP. Termini included, the CDR3 measures 11 amino acids. The CDR3 protein is CARSFQLTGSK.

Many counts were recorded for this clonotype. This chain uses TRBV7-6 with TRBJ1-5, with D possibly TRBD1 on 5 matching bases. Germline V gene sequence: CDR1 SGHVS, CDR2 FNYEAQ. This CDR3 comprises 15 residues. Trimming pared 5 bases from V and 2 bases from J, leaving 13 bases between. CDR3 nucleotide sequence: TGTGCCAGCAGCCAAATTCAGGGTGGCAATCAGCCCCAGCATTTT. Translated, it gives CASSQIQGGNQPQHF.

This chain joins TRBV6-1 and TRBJ1-5; 9 bases agree with TRBD1. The CDR3 runs 15 residues. Germline V CDR1 and CDR2: MNHNS, SASEGT. V shed 3 bases and J 4 bases; nucleotides not matched to a gene: 4. The DNA of the CDR3 is TGTGCCAGCAGTGAGGACAGGGGTCGTAATCAGCCCCAGCATTTT. It yields the protein CASSEDRGRNQPQHF.

The genes are TRBV6-6 and TRBJ2-7; 7 bases are a match to TRBD1. The CDR3 contains 14 residues. Germline V CDR1 and CDR2: MNHNY, SVGAGI (reference sequence). Trimming at V came to 5 bases and at J to 5 bases, leaving 9 bases not matched to a gene. CDR3 coding DNA: TGTGCCAGCAGTCACCCCGGGACAGACCACGAGCAGTACGTC. Its translation: CASSHPGTDHEQYV.

This clonotype has only a few counts. The chain carries TRBV27 and TRBJ2-1, with 8 bases that match TRBD2. With V trimmed by 6 bases and J by 6 bases, 7 bases remained unmatched. This CDR3 is 14 amino acids long. CDR1 and CDR2 from the germline V gene are MNHEY and SMNVEV (reference sequence). The CDR3 loop reads CASSRGGGRNEQFF. The CDR3 nucleotides are TGTGCCAGCAGCCGGGGGGGCGGGCGCAATGAGCAGTTCTTC.

The chain couples TRBV6-5 to TRBJ1-4, with 7 bases aligning to TRBD1. This CDR3 has 14 residues. Germline V gene sequence: CDR1 MNHEY, CDR2 SVGAGI. The V gene end was trimmed by 5 bases and the J gene end by 8 bases; junction bases not matched to a gene: 8. CDR3 DNA: TGTGCCAGCAGTCCCATGGGGACAGCAGAAAAACTGTTTTTT. Amino acids: CASSPMGTAEKLFF.

The chain recombines TRBV29-1 with TRBJ2-7; perhaps TRBD2 as D (5 bases). V shed 6 bases and J shed 2 bases, with 14 bases lying between them. The CDR3 is 13 amino acids. From germline, CDR1 is SQVTM and CDR2 ANQGSEA. The CDR3 DNA follows: TGCAGCGTCGAGGGTACGGGTCCCTACGAGCAGTACTTC. This encodes CSVEGTGPYEQYF.

This clonotype was detected a few times. This sequence joins TRBV19 and TRBJ1-5; TRBD1 agrees at 8 bases. J gave up 1 base and V 4 bases, and 3 bases lay outside the gene matches. Germline CDR1 reads LNHDA; CDR2 reads SQIVND (reference sequence). CDR3 length equals 15 residues. The CDR3 here is CASSTDRVSNQPQHF. CDR3 in DNA: TGTGCCAGTAGTACGGACAGGGTAAGCAATCAGCCCCAGCATTTT.

There are a few counts of this clonotype. The chain combines TRBV12-3 or TRBV12-4 with TRBJ2-7; D may be TRBD2 (5 bases). This CDR3 has 13 amino acids. The germline V and J ends were trimmed by 3 bases and 2 bases, with 8 bases remaining between them. CDR3: CASSFGKTYEQYV. The CDR3 nucleotides read TGTGCCAGCAGTTTCGGGAAAACCTACGAGCAGTACGTC.

CDR3 in DNA: TGCGCCAGCAGGTCTGGGGGGGGAGAGGATGAGCAGTTCTTC. Its protein product is CASRSGGGEDEQFF. The chain links TRBV4-1 to TRBJ2-1; TRBD2 matches 7 bases. J gave up 8 bases and V 6 bases, and 10 bases lay outside the gene matches. The CDR3 spans 14 residues. Per germline, CDR1 MGHRA and CDR2 YSYEKL.

This clonotype was counted a few times. This chain connects TRBV12-3 or TRBV12-4 to TRBJ2-5, with unresolved D. This CDR3 is 13 amino acids long. Trimming pared 3 bases from V and 2 bases from J, leaving 7 bases between. The CDR3 protein is CASSFGTQETQYF. DNA for the CDR3: TGTGCCAGCAGTTTCGGAACACAAGAGACCCAGTACTTC.

Regarding this clonotype: Sequence at one end of the junction differs from germline and may be a read error. The rearrangement links TRBV27 to TRBJ2-1, with 9 bases identical to TRBD1. The CDR3 has 15 amino acids. Germline V gene sequence: CDR1 MNHEY, CDR2 SMNVEV (reference sequence). The CDR3 DNA reads as TGTGCCAGCAGTCTAGGGACAGGGAACTACATTGAGCAGTTCTTC. Encoded protein: CASSLGTGNYIEQFF.

This clonotype occurred a few times. This chain connects TRBV6-1 to TRBJ2-3; TRBD1 aligns across 8 bases. The CDR3 runs 13 residues. Per the germline V gene, CDR1 is MNHNS and CDR2 is SASEGT. The J segment lost 3 bases and the V segment lost 9 bases, leaving 5 bases of the junction unmatched. CDR3 loop: CASGQGLTDTQYF. CDR3 bases: TGTGCCAGTGGACAGGGATTAACAGATACGCAGTATTTT.

CDR3 region: CASAYGRNQPQHF. CDR3 coding DNA: TGTGCTAGTGCTTATGGCCGAAATCAGCCCCAGCATTTT. The V gene is TRBV12-5, the J gene TRBJ1-5; no clear D. In germline, CDR1 is LGHNT, CDR2 FRNRAP. V was pared by 7 bases and J by 4 bases, with 11 bases between. The CDR3 loop spans 13 amino acids.

The chain is built from TRBV4-1 and TRBJ2-5; tentatively, D is TRBD2 (5 bases). V lost 1 base, J lost 5 bases, and 14 bases lay in between. The germline V gene has CDR1 MGHRA and CDR2 YSYEKL. The CDR3 spans 15 residues. CDR3 region: CASSQGSTSRETQYF. DNA of the CDR3: TGCGCCAGCAGCCAAGGGTCCACTAGTCGGGAGACCCAGTACTTC.

The chain joins TRBV5-5 to TRBJ1-5; the D gene is possibly TRBD1 (5 bases). The CDR3 totals 15 residues. Looked up from germline, CDR1 is SGHKS and CDR2 is YYEKEE (reference sequence). V shed 4 bases and J shed 6 bases, with 17 bases lying between them. For the CDR3, the DNA is TGTGCCAGCAGCCTCTCCGGGGCCCTAGGTCAGCCCCAGCATTTT. Its translation is CASSLSGALGQPQHF.

This chain links TRBV6-6 with TRBJ2-3, with 9 bases that match TRBD2. Trimming took 2 bases from V and 2 from J; bases not matched to a gene: 2. CDR1 MNHNY and CDR2 SVGAGI come from the germline V gene (reference sequence). This CDR3 region has 15 residues. The CDR3 loop is CASSYRGGATDTQYF. The CDR3 DNA reads as TGTGCCAGCAGTTACCGCGGGGGGGCCACAGATACGCAGTATTTT.

The chain carries TRBV2 and TRBJ1-5; 7 nucleotides agree with TRBD1. The CDR3 loop spans 15 amino acids. Germline CDR1 SNHLY, CDR2 FYNNEI. The V and J ends lost 4 bases and 4 bases, in that order; junction bases with no gene match: 7. CDR3 bases: TGTGCCAGCAGTGGTAACCGGGACAGAAATCAGCCCCAGCATTTT. Translated, it gives CASSGNRDRNQPQHF.

The chain recombines TRBV4-1 with TRBJ2-1, with TRBD2 matching 7 bases. The V gene's germline CDR1 is MGHRA and CDR2 YSYEKL. V lost 1 base to trimming and J lost 5 bases; unmatched junction nucleotides: 5. There are 15 residues in the CDR3. Written as DNA, the CDR3 is TGCGCCAGCAGCCAAGTAAAGGGAGGGAACAATGAGCAGTTCTTC. As protein: CASSQVKGGNNEQFF.

The chain joins TRBV27 to TRBJ2-1; D call uncertain. The CDR3 consists of 15 residues. With 5 bases removed from V and 3 bases from J, the gap between germline ends came to 14 bases. The germline V gene encodes CDR1 MNHEY and CDR2 SMNVEV (reference sequence). In nucleotides, the CDR3 is TGTGCCAGCAGTACCTTGGGATCCTTCTACAATGAGCAGTTCTTC. Translated, it gives CASSTLGSFYNEQFF.

The V and J genes are TRBV6-2 or TRBV6-3 and TRBJ2-7; unclear D gene. Germline CDR1 reads MNHEY; CDR2 reads SVGEGT. This CDR3 contains 14 residues. The V gene lost 5 bases and the J gene lost 3 bases, with 14 bases spanning the gap. The CDR3 region has the DNA TGTGCCAGCAGTCTTTCCCCCTCCTTCTACGAGCAGTACGTC. It is translated as CASSLSPSFYEQYV.

This rearrangement joins TRBV4-3 to TRBJ2-1; 8 bases are a match to TRBD2. The CDR3 covers 18 residues. Germline V gene data show CDR1 as LGHNA and CDR2 as YSLEER. The trim removed 3 bases at V and 0 bases at J, leaving 10 bases unmatched. CDR3 sequence: CASSHLILADPSYNEQFF. The CDR3, as DNA: TGCGCCAGCAGCCACCTCATACTAGCGGACCCCTCCTACAATGAGCAGTTCTTC.

This clonotype was recorded many times. V is TRBV7-2 and J is TRBJ2-3, with TRBD2 identical over 11 bases. The CDR3 sequence is 16 residues long. In germline, CDR1 is SGHTA, CDR2 FQGNSA. V trimming: 1 base; J trimming: 5 bases; junction bases outside the gene matches: 5. The CDR3 protein is CASSLDTSGGLDTQYF. The CDR3 DNA follows: TGTGCCAGCAGCTTAGACACTAGCGGGGGACTAGATACGCAGTATTTT.

This sequence joins TRBV2 and TRBJ1-6, with TRBD1 as a possible D gene (5 bases). Per the germline V gene, CDR1 is SNHLY and CDR2 is FYNNEI. The V end lost 3 bases, the J end lost 0 bases, and 12 bases lay between the germline ends. This CDR3 comprises 17 residues. The CDR3 sequence: CASSEFRASSYNSPLHF. In nucleotides, the CDR3 is TGTGCCAGCAGTGAGTTCAGGGCAAGCTCCTATAATTCACCCCTCCACTTT.

V is TRBV27 and J is TRBJ2-5; perhaps TRBD2 as D (6 bases). The CDR3 has 15 amino acids. The V and J ends lost 1 base and 2 bases respectively, with 11 bases between them. Germline lookup yields CDR1 MNHEY and CDR2 SMNVEV (reference sequence). CDR3 nucleotide sequence: TGTGCCAGCAGTTTATTTTCGGGGGTACAAGAGACCCAGTACTTC. Residues: CASSLFSGVQETQYF.

This clonotype was seen at least ten times. The chain uses TRBV7-2 and TRBJ2-7; D is undetermined. The germline gives CDR1 SGHTA, CDR2 FQGNSA. The V end was cut by 4 bases, the J end by 2 bases, with 12 bases between. The CDR3 extends over 14 amino acids. CDR3 DNA sequence: TGTGCCAGCAGCTCGCCGGGCTACACCTACGAGCAGTACTTC. It encodes CASSSPGYTYEQYF. Based on the CDR3 plus reference TRBV7-2 and TRBJ2-7, the full variable domain is GAGVSQSPSNKVTEKGKDVELRCDPISGHTALYWYRQSLGQGLEFLIYFQGNSAPDKSGLPSDRFSAERTGGSVSTLTIQRTQQEDSAVYLCASSSPGYTYEQYFGPGTRLTVT.